Included here is one TCR beta chain sequence, with context. Germline-derived CDR1 and CDR2 are LGHDT and YNNKEL (reference sequence). The CDR3 has 16 amino acids. V was trimmed by 6 bases and J by 2 bases, leaving 19 bases between them. As processed by the authors: Amplifying reference gene primers gave estimates of nucleated cell counts. Produced via immunoSEQ multiplex PCR; TCRdb's table is partial and in-frame only. V and J calls plus clone size are reproduced from that table; the DNA served to infer D and trimming. In the table there are about 170,000 clones, about 86% of which are singletons. The data were taken from a study of blood T cell repertoires in COVID-19.

The sequenced material came from peripheral blood. This sequence joins TRBV3-1 (or the pseudogene TRBV3-2) and TRBJ1-1; D might be TRBD1 (5 bases). This TCR came from a man between 65 and 85 years old with active or convalescent COVID-19. Here the CDR3 DNA reads TGTGCCAGCAGGTTCGACAGTTGGGGCTCTAACACTGAAGCTTTCTTT. This sequence encodes CASRFDSWGSNTEAFF.